This T cell receptor beta chain was retrieved from a study of T-cell reconstitution after alpha-beta-depleted transplantation in children. There are 14 residues in the CDR3. The germline CDR1 and CDR2 sequences are SGDLS and YYNGEE. Trimming left V 6 bases short and J 9 bases short, with 19 bases between. This clonotype was observed at least ten times. The library targeted TCRbeta and was prepared with unique molecular identifiers. TCRdb re-called the PCR reads with MiXCR, one entry per CDR3 protein. The table has around 70,000 distinct CDR3 sequences, about a tenth seen once. The sequence was obtained from a boy younger than 18 with acute myeloid leukemia, due to receive a stem cell transplant. The sequenced sample was PBMCs, obtained before TCRalphabeta/CD19-depleted stem cell transplant. The chain carries TRBV9 and TRBJ2-1, with D maybe TRBD2 (6 bases). The CDR3, as DNA: TGTGCCAGCAACCCGGCGGGATTCCGGAGTGAGCAGTTCTTC. Translated, it gives CASNPAGFRSEQFF. The whole variable domain, filled in from reference TRBV9 and TRBJ2-1, reads DSGVTQTPKHLITATGQRVTLRCSPRSGDLSVYWYQQSLDQGLQFLIQYYNGEERAKGNILERFSAQQFPDLHSELNLSSLELGDSALYFCASNPAGFRSEQFFGPGTRLTVL.